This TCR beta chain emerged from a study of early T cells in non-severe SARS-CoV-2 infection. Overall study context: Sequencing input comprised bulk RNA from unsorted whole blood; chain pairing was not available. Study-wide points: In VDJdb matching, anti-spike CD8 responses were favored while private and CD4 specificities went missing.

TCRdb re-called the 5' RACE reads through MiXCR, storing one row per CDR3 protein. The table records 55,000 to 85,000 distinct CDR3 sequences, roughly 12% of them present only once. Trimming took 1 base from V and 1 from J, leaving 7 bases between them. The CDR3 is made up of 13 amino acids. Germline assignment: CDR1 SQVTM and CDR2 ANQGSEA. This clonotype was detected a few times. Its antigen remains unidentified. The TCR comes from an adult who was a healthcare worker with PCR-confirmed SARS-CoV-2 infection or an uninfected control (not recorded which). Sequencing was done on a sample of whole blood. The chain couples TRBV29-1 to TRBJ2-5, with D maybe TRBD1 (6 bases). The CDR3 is CSVEGRGQETQYF. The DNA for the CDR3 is TGCAGCGTTGAAGGCAGGGGCCAAGAGACCCAGTACTTC.